What follows are 3 T cell receptor beta chains derived from one specimen sequenced in a study of blood T cell repertoires in COVID-19. Clones were sequenced by immunoSEQ multiplex PCR, and TCRdb holds only the in-frame ones, with some missing. This sample yields around 150,000 clones, of which over 70% are seen a single time; 8.6% belongs to the top ten. The sample was peripheral blood. These receptors all come from a man in his forties or fifties with active or convalescent COVID-19.

The gene calls are TRBV28 and TRBJ2-1, with TRBD1 as a possible D gene (6 bases). V lost 7 bases to trimming and J lost 2 bases, with 12 bases between them. The length of the CDR3 is 14 residues. CDR1 and CDR2 from the germline V gene are MDHEN and SYDVKM. CDR3 DNA: TGTGCCAGCACCCTGACAGGAACCTACAATGAGCAGTTCTTC. Translating it yields CASTLTGTYNEQFF.

This clone was picked up a small number of times. The chain links TRBV3-1 (or the pseudogene TRBV3-2) to TRBJ1-6, with D perhaps matching TRBD1 (5 bases). The V end lost 1 base, the J end lost 8 bases, and 6 bases lay between the germline ends. Germline V gene lookup returns CDR1 LGHDT and CDR2 YNNKEL (reference sequence). This CDR3 comprises 13 residues. The CDR3 region is CASSQGGDSPLHF. The CDR3, as DNA: TGTGCCAGCAGCCAAGGGGGGGATTCACCCCTCCACTTT.

The chain employs TRBV18 and TRBJ2-7; 10 nucleotides line up with TRBD2. This CDR3 contains 15 residues. Germline lookup yields CDR1 KGHSH and CDR2 LQKENI. The V segment lost 1 base and the J segment 1 base; nucleotides outside the gene matches: 1. The CDR3 nucleotides are TGTGCCAGCTCACCACTAGCGGGAGGATCCTACGAGCAGTACTTC. Translation: CASSPLAGGSYEQYF.